The next 10 T cell receptor beta chains were all read from a single sample in a study of cytomegalovirus exposure and HLA in healthy donors. PCR used 60 Vbeta primers and 13 Jbeta primers. Some clones are missing from TCRdb's copy, which holds only in-frame ones; the method was immunoSEQ multiplex PCR. This sample has 180,000 or so clones, with approximately 78% found just once. Sequenced sample: PBMCs. The origin of the receptors is a human donor in good health.

The genes are TRBV7-2 and TRBJ1-5; 9 bases map to TRBD1. Per the germline V gene, CDR1 is SGHTA and CDR2 is FQGNSA. V lost 4 bases, J lost 7 bases, and 8 bases stayed unmatched. The CDR3 consists of 15 residues. This chain's CDR3 is CASSSNRGQGQPQHF. The CDR3 DNA is TGTGCCAGCAGCTCCAACAGGGGGCAAGGGCAGCCCCAGCATTTT.

The chain combines TRBV7-3 with TRBJ2-3; D uncertain. Germline loops: CDR1 SGHTA, CDR2 FQGTGA. Trimming took 0 bases from V and 9 from J, leaving 7 bases between them. The CDR3 covers 12 residues. In DNA form, the CDR3 reads TGTGCCAGCAGCTTAACGTCAGGCACGCAGTATTTT. It yields the protein CASSLTSGTQYF.

This clone is a singleton in its sample. The chain has TRBV5-1 and TRBJ2-3; unclear D gene. The germline V gene has CDR1 SGHRS and CDR2 YFSETQ. The V and J ends lost 4 bases and 1 base respectively, with 7 bases between them. The CDR3 loop spans 13 amino acids. CDR3 DNA: TGCGCCAGCAGCGCCCAGGGCACAGATACGCAGTATTTT. The encoded protein is CASSAQGTDTQYF.

The chain recombines TRBV6-5 with TRBJ2-7, with TRBD1 matching over 7 bases. Per germline, CDR1 MNHEY and CDR2 SVGAGI. V lost 8 bases and J lost 3; bases outside the gene matches: 7. The CDR3 covers 13 residues. The CDR3: CASGRQGHYEQYF. CDR3 DNA: TGTGCCAGCGGGAGACAGGGCCACTACGAGCAGTACTTC.

The chain combines TRBV4-1 with TRBJ2-1; D might be TRBD1 (6 bases). There are 15 residues in the CDR3. Germline CDR1 is MGHRA and CDR2 is YSYEKL. V was cut by 0 bases and J by 4 bases, with 10 bases left in between. The CDR3 region is CASSQEWGQYNEQFF. The CDR3 bases are TGCGCCAGCAGCCAAGAATGGGGGCAGTACAATGAGCAGTTCTTC.

The chain links TRBV29-1 to TRBJ2-1, with a possible D match to TRBD2 (5 bases). From germline, CDR1 is SQVTM and CDR2 ANQGSEA. The CDR3 totals 12 residues. V dropped 5 bases and J dropped 5 bases, with 10 bases sitting between them. The CDR3 region is CSVFGLDNEQFF. The CDR3 nucleotides read TGCAGCGTTTTCGGACTTGACAATGAGCAGTTCTTC.

The rearrangement uses TRBV19 and TRBJ2-7; 8 positions match TRBD1. After removal of 6 bases from V and 2 bases from J, the junction contained 9 bases not matched to a gene. Germline-derived CDR1 and CDR2 are LNHDA and SQIVND (reference sequence). CDR3 length: 15 residues. CDR3 sequence reads: CASSSDRVGAYEQYF. In DNA form, the CDR3 reads TGTGCCAGTAGCTCGGACAGGGTGGGCGCCTACGAGCAGTACTTC.

The J gene is TRBJ2-3, the V gene TRBV10-3; D possibly corresponds to TRBD1 (6 bases). V lost 0 bases, J lost 5 bases, and 12 bases lay in between. Germline V gene sequence: CDR1 ENHRY, CDR2 SYGVKD. The CDR3 runs 15 residues. The CDR3 DNA reads as TGTGCCATCAGTGAGTCCCAGGGGTGGGAAGATACGCAGTATTTT. It yields the protein CAISESQGWEDTQYF.

The chain is built from TRBV7-6 and TRBJ1-3, with 10 positions matching TRBD1. CDR1 and CDR2 (germline): SGHVS, FNYEAQ. J was trimmed by 2 bases and V by 3 bases; bases with no gene match: 7. The CDR3 extends over 17 amino acids. The CDR3 spells CASSLRVDRGTGNTIYF. The CDR3 DNA is TGTGCCAGCAGCTTGCGGGTGGACAGGGGGACTGGAAACACCATATATTTT.

The chain carries TRBV6-5 and TRBJ1-1; the D is unclear. With 2 bases removed from V and 7 bases from J, the gap between germline ends came to 11 bases. In germline, CDR1 is MNHEY, CDR2 SVGAGI. The CDR3 spans 13 residues. For the CDR3, the DNA is TGTGCCAGCAGTTACGGCGGGCGGGGTGAAGCTTTCTTT. Encoded protein: CASSYGGRGEAFF.